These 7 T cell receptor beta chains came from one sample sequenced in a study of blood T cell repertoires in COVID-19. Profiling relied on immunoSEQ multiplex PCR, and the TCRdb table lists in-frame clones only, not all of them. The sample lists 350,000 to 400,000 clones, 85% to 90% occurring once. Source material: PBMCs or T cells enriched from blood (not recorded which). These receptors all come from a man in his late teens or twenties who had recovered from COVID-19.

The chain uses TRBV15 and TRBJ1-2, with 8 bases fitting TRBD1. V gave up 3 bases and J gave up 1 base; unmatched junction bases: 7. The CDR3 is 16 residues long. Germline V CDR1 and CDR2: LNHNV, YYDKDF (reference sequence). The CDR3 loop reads CATSSDPGQDNYGYTF. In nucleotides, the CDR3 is TGTGCCACCAGCAGCGATCCGGGACAGGATAACTATGGCTACACCTTC.

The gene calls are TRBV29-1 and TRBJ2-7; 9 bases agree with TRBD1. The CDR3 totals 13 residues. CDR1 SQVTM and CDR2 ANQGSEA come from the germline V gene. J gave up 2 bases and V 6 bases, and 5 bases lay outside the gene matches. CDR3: CSVPGQGAYEQYF. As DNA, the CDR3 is TGCAGCGTCCCGGGACAGGGAGCCTACGAGCAGTACTTC.

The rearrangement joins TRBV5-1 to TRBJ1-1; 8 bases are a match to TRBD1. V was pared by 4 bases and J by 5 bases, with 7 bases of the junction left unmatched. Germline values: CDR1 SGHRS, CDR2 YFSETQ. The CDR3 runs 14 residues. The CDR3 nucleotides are TGCGCCAGCAGCCCTAGGACAGGGCGGACTGAAGCTTTCTTT. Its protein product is CASSPRTGRTEAFF.

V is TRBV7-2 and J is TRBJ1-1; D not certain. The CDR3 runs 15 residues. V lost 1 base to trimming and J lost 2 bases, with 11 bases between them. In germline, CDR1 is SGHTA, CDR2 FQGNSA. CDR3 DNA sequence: TGTGCCAGCAGCTTAGTTCTGGGCCCAAACACTGAAGCTTTCTTT. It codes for CASSLVLGPNTEAFF.

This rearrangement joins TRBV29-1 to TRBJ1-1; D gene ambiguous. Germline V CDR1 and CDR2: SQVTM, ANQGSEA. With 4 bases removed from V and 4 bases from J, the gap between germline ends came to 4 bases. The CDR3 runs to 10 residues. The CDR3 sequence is CSVASTEAFF. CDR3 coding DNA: TGCAGCGTTGCGAGCACTGAAGCTTTCTTT.

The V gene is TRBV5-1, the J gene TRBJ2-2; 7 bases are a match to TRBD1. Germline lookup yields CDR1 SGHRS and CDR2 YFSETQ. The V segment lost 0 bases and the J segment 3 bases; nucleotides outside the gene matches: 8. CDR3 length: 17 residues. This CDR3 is CASSLGVRQGDTGELFF. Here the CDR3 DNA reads TGCGCCAGCAGCTTGGGCGTTAGACAGGGAGACACCGGGGAGCTGTTTTTT. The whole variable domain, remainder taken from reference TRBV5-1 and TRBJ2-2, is KAGVTQTPRYLIKTRGQQVTLSCSPISGHRSVSWYQQTPGQGLQFLFEYFSETQRNKGNFPGRFSGRQFSNSRSEMNVSTLELGDSALYLCASSLGVRQGDTGELFFGEGSRLTVL.

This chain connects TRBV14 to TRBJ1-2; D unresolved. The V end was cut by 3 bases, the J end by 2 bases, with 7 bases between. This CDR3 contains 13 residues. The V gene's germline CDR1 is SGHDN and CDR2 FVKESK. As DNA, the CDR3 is TGTGCCAGCAGCCACGGTCCCAACTATGGCTACACCTTC. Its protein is CASSHGPNYGYTF.